The source of this TCR beta chain is a study of spatial heterogeneity in lung cancer. TCRdb processed the 5' RACE reads anew with MiXCR; each CDR3 protein has one entry. This table has around 87,000 distinct CDR3 sequences, about 12% appearing once. Germline loops: CDR1 SEHNR, CDR2 FQNEAQ (reference sequence). The CDR3 loop spans 13 amino acids. Trimming cost V 5 bases and J 2 bases, with 10 bases left between them. As for time point: sample taken at primary tumor resection. Unsorted samples of tumor, nontumor lung or frozen PBMC had their whole RNA sequenced. This clonotype was observed at least ten times.

The gene calls are TRBV7-9 and TRBJ2-7; the D call may be TRBD1 or TRBD2 (6 bases each). This receptor was identified in a male donor with early-stage non-small cell lung cancer. Here the sequenced sample was PBMCs, taken at surgery. CDR3 in amino acids: CASSPRGPYEQYF. The CDR3 bases are TGTGCCAGCAGCCCCCGGGGGCCCTACGAGCAGTACTTC.